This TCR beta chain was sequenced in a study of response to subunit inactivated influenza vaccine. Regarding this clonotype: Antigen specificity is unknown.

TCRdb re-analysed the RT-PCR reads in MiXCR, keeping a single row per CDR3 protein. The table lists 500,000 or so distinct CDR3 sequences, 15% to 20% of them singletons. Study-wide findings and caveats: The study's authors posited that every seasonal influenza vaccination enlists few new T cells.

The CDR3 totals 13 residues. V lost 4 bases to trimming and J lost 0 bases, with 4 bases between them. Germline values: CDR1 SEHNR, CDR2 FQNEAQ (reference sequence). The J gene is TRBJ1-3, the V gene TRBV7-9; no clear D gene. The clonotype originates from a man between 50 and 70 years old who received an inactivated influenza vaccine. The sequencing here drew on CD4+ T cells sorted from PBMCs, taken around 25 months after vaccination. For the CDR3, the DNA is TGTGCCAGCAGCTCCTCCTCTGGAAACACCATATATTTT. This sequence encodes CASSSSSGNTIYF.